This record concerns one T cell receptor beta chain sequence. The sample holds a few counts of this clonotype. Its antigen remains unidentified. Base-call qualities are not available, and no considerably larger clone is one nucleotide away. Instrument on record: Illumina NovaSeq 6000. TCRalpha and TCRbeta cDNA libraries were constructed by 5'RACE with constant-segment primers, with sample barcodes and unique molecular identifiers being introduced. RNA was extracted from every sample with Trizol reagent. The libraries were amplified in two PCR steps, and the second step added a second sample barcode and Illumina TruSeq adapters. Sequencing of libraries was performed on an Illumina NovaSeq with 2 x 150 bp paired-end reads. Per the source publication's procedure: Demultiplexing of reads and collapsing into UMI-guided consensus sequences were performed with migec v1.2.7. Using mixcr v2.1.11, the UMI consensuses were aligned to TRA and TRB V and J templates and assembled into clonotypes. Clonotypes were classified as expanded or contracted when called significant by both edgeR and NoisET, with noise models trained on biological replicates. For edgeR calls, the cutoffs were a false discovery rate-adjusted p below 0.01 and a log2 fold-change threshold of 1. As an exploratory analysis of dynamics, max-normalized trajectories of the 1000 most abundant clonotypes were examined with PCA combined with hierarchical clustering. The CD4 or CD8 phenotype of responding clones was assigned using the separately sequenced CD4+ and CD8+ repertoires. TCRdb passed the public sequencing reads through fastp at Q25 and MiXCR, retaining productive beta sequences. Each record represents a unique CDR3 protein, reported with the most common genes and DNA among its rows. In this record, the V and J calls reflect TCRdb's handling and not the investigators' own analysis. The sample includes under 300,000 distinct CDR3 sequences, with around 8% observed a single time. Less than 25% of the sample is in the top ten clones.

Ficoll-Paque density gradient centrifugation was the method used to isolate PBMCs. This sample was included in a study of T-cell memory formation after mild COVID-19 (dated by TCRdb to the early 2020s). In the study overall: TCR sequence clusters from the two donors were found to be largely donor specific. In two donors, T-cell clones that expanded and contracted after mild COVID-19 were followed by sequencing TCRalpha and TCRbeta repertoires longitudinally. The cohort was made up of two young adult volunteers, one female and one male, who were previously healthy.

The full study reports these points: Some responding clones were detected in pre-infection memory, suggesting pre-existing cross-reactive memory T cells joined the SARS-CoV-2 response. Only a couple of mild cases were covered by the study, and larger cohorts that include severe cases with pre-infection samples were considered necessary. Contracting CD4+ clones appeared mostly in the CM and EM memory subsets, whereas CD8+ clones were enriched in EMRA. Clones that contracted from day 15 to 85 showed balanced CD4/CD8 phenotypes, whereas a second wave of clones that expanded from day 15 to 37 leaned towards CD4+. SARS-CoV-2 specificity was not confirmed for the second-wave clones peaking on day 37.

The sample comprised PBMCs or a T cell subset sorted from them (not recorded which). This clonotype originated in a man aged 18 to 30 who had mild COVID-19 (a few samples of this study predate the infection). The sample titles of this study are shuffled in the database, so cell type and time point are left out; the donor was told from shared clones.

The CDR3 region: CASSLGSAETQYF. The sequenced DNA is TGCGCCAGCAGCTTGGGGTCGGCCGAGACCCAGTACTTC. The chain uses TRBV5-1 and TRBJ2-5, with the D segment identity uncertain. From a lookup of the germline V gene, CDR1 and CDR2 are SGHRS and YFSETQ. V and J lose 0 bases and 5 bases, and a span of 8 bases separates them. Counted from cysteine to phenylalanine, this CDR3 has 13 amino acids. CDR3 DNA is the only sequence kept; it has 39 bases, read in frame from the first base.